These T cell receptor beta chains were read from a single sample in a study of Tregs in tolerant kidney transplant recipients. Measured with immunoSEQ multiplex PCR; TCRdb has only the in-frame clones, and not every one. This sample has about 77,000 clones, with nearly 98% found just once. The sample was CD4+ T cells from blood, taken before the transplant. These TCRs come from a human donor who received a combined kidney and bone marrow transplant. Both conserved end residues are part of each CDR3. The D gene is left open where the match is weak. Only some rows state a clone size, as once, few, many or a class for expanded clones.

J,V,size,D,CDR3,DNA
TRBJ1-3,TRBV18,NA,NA,CASSPRGDETIYF,TGTGCCAGCTCACCACGTGGAGACGAGACCATATATTTT
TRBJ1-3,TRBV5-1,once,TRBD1,CASSLPDLGGDRGSGNTIYF,TGCGCCAGCAGCTTGCCAGACTTGGGGGGTGACAGGGGATCTGGAAACACCATATATTTT
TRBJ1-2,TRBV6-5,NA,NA,CASSYSSGYYGYTF,TGTGCCAGCAGTTACTCGTCAGGGTACTATGGCTACACCTTC
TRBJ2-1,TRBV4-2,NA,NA,CASSQVLGALQNNEQFF,TGTGCCAGCAGCCAAGTTTTGGGGGCCCTACAAAACAATGAGCAGTTCTTC
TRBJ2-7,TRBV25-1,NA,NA,CASSDLGGKGYEQYF,TGTGCCAGCAGTGATTTGGGGGGTAAGGGCTACGAGCAGTACTTC
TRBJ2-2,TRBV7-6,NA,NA,CASSLGTANTGELFF,TGTGCCAGCAGCTTAGGCACGGCGAACACCGGGGAGCTGTTTTTT
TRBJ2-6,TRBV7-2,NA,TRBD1,CASRAGTGRGASGANVLTF,TGTGCCAGCAGGGCCGGGACAGGGAGGGGAGCGTCTGGGGCCAACGTCCTGACTTTC
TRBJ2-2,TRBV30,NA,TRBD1,CAWSNGQGVTGELFF,TGTGCCTGGAGTAACGGACAGGGAGTCACCGGGGAGCTGTTTTTT
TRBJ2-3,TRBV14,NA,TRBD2,CASSYGTTADTQYF,TGTGCCAGCAGTTACGGGACTACTGCGGATACGCAGTATTTT
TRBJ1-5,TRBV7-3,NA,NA,CASSLSGRGTGQPQHF,TGTGCCAGCAGCTTATCTGGCAGGGGCACGGGGCAGCCCCAGCATTTT
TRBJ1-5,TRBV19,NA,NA,CASSMGTRVQPQHF,TGTGCCAGTAGTATGGGAACGCGGGTTCAGCCCCAGCATTTT
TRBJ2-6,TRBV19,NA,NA,CASSIASRGRPISGANVLTF,TGTGCCAGTAGTATCGCCTCTAGGGGCAGGCCCATCTCTGGGGCCAACGTCCTGACTTTC
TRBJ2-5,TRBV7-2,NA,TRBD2,CASSIGRDRKTQYF,TGTGCCAGCAGCATAGGGAGGGATCGAAAGACCCAGTACTTC
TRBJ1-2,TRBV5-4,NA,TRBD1,CASSMGTGYGYGYTF,TGTGCCAGCAGCATGGGGACAGGGTATGGCTATGGCTACACCTTC
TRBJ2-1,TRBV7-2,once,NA,CASSFSRSSYNEQFF,TGTGCCAGCAGCTTTTCTCGGAGCTCCTACAATGAGCAGTTCTTC
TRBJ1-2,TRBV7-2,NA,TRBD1,CASSLARGGPLTITF,TGTGCCAGCAGCCTGGCACGAGGGGGCCCTTTAACAATCACCTTC
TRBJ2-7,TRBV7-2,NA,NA,CASSLGPGSDYEQYF,TGTGCCAGCAGCTTAGGGCCAGGGTCGGACTACGAGCAGTACTTC
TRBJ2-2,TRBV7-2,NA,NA,CASTQGPNTGELFF,TGTGCCAGCACCCAGGGTCCAAACACCGGGGAGCTGTTTTTT
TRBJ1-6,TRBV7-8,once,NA,CASSLQGTSPLHF,TGTGCCAGCAGCTTGCAGGGTACTTCACCCCTCCACTTT
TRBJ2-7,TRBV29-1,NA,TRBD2,CSVGWGLAIYRPYEQYF,TGCAGCGTTGGGTGGGGACTAGCCATATATCGCCCCTACGAGCAGTACTTC
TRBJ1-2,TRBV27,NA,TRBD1,CASSPPPGDRVGNYGYTF,TGTGCCAGCAGTCCACCCCCGGGGGACAGGGTTGGGAACTATGGCTACACCTTC
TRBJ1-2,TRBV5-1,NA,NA,CASSLDAADNYGYTF,TGCGCCAGCAGTTTGGATGCGGCTGACAACTATGGCTACACCTTC
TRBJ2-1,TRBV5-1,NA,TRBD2,CASSQIGTSGRNRNEQFF,TGCGCCAGCAGCCAAATCGGGACTAGCGGGAGGAATAGGAATGAGCAGTTCTTC
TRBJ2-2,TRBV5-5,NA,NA,CASSRDIYNTGELFF,TGTGCCAGCAGCCGCGACATATATAACACCGGGGAGCTGTTTTTT
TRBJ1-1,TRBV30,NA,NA,CAWSVGRGNTEAFF,TGTGCCTGGAGTGTAGGGCGGGGGAACACTGAAGCTTTCTTT
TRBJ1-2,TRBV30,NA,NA,CAWSDGRYYGYTF,TGTGCCTGGAGCGACGGCAGGTACTATGGCTACACCTTC